This T cell receptor (beta chain) was recovered during a study of patients and donors after allogeneic stem cell transplantation. MiXCR was run by TCRdb on the RT-PCR reads, yielding one entry per CDR3 protein. The sample carries hundreds of thousands of distinct CDR3 sequences, around 16% recorded once. CDR1 is SGHDN, CDR2 FVKESK, per germline. The ends lost 3 bases at V and 11 bases at J; junction bases unmatched: 5. The CDR3 extends over 12 amino acids. The clonotype comes from a human donor who was either an allogeneic HSCT recipient or a stem cell or donor lymphocyte infusion donor (not recorded which). It is not recorded whose cells these are; they may come from a transplant donor. J is TRBJ2-3 and V is TRBV14; 7 nucleotides match TRBD2. Material: blood, either unsorted or a sorted T cell fraction (not recorded which). DNA for the CDR3: TGTGCCAGCAGCCATACGGGACTAAGGCAGTATTTT. Its protein product is CASSHTGLRQYF.